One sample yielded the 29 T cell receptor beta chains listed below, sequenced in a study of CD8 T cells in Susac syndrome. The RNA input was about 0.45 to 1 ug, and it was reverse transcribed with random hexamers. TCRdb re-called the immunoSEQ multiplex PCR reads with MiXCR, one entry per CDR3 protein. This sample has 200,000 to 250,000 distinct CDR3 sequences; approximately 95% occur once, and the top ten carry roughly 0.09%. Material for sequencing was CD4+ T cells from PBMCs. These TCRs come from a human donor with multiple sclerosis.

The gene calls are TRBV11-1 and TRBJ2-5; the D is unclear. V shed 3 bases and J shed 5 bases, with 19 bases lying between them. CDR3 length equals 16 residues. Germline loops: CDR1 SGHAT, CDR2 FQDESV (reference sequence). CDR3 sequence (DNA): TGTGCCAGCAGCTTCGATATCAGTTCTTCCTGGGAGACCCAGTACTTC. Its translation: CASSFDISSSWETQYF.

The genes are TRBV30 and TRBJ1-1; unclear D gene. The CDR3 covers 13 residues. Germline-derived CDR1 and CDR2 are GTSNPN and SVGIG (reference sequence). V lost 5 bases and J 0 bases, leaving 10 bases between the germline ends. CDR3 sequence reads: CAWGEEVNTEAFF. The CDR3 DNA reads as TGTGCCTGGGGGGAAGAGGTGAACACTGAAGCTTTCTTT.

The CDR3 reads CASRPTSGSGTQYF. The CDR3 coding sequence is TGTGCCAGCAGACCAACTAGCGGGAGTGGTACGCAGTATTTT. The chain is built from TRBV6-2 or TRBV6-3 and TRBJ2-3; 11 bases are shared with TRBD2. The CDR3 consists of 14 residues. Trimming took 6 bases from V and 8 from J; bases not matched to a gene: 7. In germline, CDR1 is MNHEY, CDR2 SVGEGT.

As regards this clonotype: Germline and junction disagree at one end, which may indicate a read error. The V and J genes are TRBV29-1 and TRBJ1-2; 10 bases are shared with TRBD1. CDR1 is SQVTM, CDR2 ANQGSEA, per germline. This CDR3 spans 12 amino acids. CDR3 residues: CSVEDRGRGYTF. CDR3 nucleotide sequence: TGCAGCGTAGAAGACAGGGGGCGAGGCTACACCTTC.

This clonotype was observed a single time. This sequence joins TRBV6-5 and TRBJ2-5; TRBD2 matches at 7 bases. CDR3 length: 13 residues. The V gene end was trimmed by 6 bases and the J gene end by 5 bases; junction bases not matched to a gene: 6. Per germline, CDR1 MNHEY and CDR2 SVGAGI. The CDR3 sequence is CASSQTSSETQYF. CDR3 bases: TGTGCCAGCAGCCAGACTAGCTCGGAGACCCAGTACTTC.

The CDR3 DNA reads as TGTGCCAGCAGTTCCGACGGGAATATGCGGGGCTACACCTTC. Translation gives CASSSDGNMRGYTF. The chain is built from TRBV12-3 or TRBV12-4 and TRBJ1-2, with D unresolved. CDR3 length: 14 residues. V lost 4 bases and J lost 8, with 17 bases in between.

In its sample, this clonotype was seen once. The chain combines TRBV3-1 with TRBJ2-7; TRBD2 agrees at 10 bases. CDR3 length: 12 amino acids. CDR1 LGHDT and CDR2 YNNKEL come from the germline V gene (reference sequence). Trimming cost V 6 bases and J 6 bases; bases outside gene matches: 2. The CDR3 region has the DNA TGTGCCAGCAGAGGACTAGCGGTCGAGCAGTACTTC. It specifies CASRGLAVEQYF.

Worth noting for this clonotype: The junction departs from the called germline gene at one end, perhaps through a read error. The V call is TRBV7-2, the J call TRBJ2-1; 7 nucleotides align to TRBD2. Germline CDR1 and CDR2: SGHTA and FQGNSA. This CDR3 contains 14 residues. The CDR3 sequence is CASSLGPRGRAQFF. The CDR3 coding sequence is TGTGCCAGTAGCTTGGGGCCTCGAGGGAGGGCGCAGTTCTTC.

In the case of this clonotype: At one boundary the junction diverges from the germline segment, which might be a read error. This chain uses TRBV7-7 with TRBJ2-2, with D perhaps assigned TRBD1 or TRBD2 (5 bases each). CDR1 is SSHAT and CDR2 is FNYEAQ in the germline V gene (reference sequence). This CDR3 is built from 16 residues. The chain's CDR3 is CASSPGAGANTGELFF. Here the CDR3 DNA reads TGTGCTAGCAGCCCCGGGGCAGGAGCTAACACCGGGGAGCTGTTTTTT.

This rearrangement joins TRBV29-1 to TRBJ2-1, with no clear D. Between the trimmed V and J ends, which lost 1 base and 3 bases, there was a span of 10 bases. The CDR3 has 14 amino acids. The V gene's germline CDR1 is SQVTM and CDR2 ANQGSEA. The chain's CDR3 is CSVEASWVYNEQFF. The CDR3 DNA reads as TGCAGCGTTGAAGCATCGTGGGTCTACAATGAGCAGTTCTTC.

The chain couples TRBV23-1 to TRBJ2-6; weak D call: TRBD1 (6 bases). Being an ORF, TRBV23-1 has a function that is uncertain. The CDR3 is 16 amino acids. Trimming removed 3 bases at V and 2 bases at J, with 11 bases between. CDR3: CASSHQQGAGANVLTF. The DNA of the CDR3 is TGCGCCAGCAGTCATCAACAGGGCGCTGGGGCCAACGTCCTGACTTTC.

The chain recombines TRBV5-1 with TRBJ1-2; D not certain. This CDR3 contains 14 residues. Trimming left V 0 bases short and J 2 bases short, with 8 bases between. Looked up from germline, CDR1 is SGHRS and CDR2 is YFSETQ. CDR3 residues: CASSLVSGNYGYTF. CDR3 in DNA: TGCGCCAGCAGCTTGGTGTCAGGAAACTATGGCTACACCTTC.

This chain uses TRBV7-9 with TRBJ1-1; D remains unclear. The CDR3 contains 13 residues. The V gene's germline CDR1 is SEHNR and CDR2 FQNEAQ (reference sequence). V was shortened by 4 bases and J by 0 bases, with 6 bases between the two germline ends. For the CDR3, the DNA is TGTGCCAGCAGCTATCTTTTGAACACTGAAGCTTTCTTT. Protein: CASSYLLNTEAFF.

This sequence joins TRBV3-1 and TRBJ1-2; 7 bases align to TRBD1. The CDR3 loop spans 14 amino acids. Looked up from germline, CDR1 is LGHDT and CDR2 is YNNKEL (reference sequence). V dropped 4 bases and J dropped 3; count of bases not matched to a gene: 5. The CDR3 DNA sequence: TGTGCCAGCAGCCTGGGGACAGTTTACTATGGCTACACCTTC. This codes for CASSLGTVYYGYTF.

In DNA, the CDR3 is TGTGCCAGCAGTGTCGACTTTCAGAGCGGAAACACCATATATTTT. This gives the protein CASSVDFQSGNTIYF. The chain links TRBV25-1 to TRBJ1-3; no clear D. CDR1 is MGHDK and CDR2 is SYGVNS in the germline V gene. The V end lost 4 bases, the J end lost 4 bases, and 14 bases lay between the germline ends. The CDR3 totals 15 residues.

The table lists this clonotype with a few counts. The DNA for the CDR3 is TGCAGTGCTAGGCAAGGGAATCAGCCCCAGCATTTT. This gives the protein CSARQGNQPQHF. J is TRBJ1-5 and V is TRBV20-1, with no clear D. With 3 bases removed from V and 4 bases from J, the gap between germline ends came to 7 bases. The germline V gene has CDR1 DFQATT and CDR2 SNEGSKA (reference sequence). The CDR3 covers 12 residues.

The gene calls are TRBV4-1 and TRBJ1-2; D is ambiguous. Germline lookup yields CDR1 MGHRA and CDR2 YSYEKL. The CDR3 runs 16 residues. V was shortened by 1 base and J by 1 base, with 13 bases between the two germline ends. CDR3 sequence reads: CASSQGTQGINYGYTF. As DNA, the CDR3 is TGCGCCAGCAGCCAAGGTACCCAAGGGATTAACTATGGCTACACCTTC.

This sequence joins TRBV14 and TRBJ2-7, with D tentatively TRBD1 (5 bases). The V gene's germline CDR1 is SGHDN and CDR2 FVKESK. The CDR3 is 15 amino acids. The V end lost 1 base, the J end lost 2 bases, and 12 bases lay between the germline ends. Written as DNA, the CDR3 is TGTGCCAGCAGCCAAGTGGCAGGGCCCCCCTACGAGCAGTACTTC. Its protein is CASSQVAGPPYEQYF.

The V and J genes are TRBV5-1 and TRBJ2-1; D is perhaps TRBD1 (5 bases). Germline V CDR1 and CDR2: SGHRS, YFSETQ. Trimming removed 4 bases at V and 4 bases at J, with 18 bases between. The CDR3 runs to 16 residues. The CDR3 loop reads CASSPNIVGDYNEQFF. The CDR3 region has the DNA TGCGCCAGCAGCCCCAATATAGTAGGGGATTACAATGAGCAGTTCTTC.

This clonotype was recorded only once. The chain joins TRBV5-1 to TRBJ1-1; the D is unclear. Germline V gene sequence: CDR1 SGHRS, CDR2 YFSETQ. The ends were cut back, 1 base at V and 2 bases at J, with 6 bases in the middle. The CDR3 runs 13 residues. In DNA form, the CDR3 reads TGCGCCAGCAGCTTGCAGTCAAACACTGAAGCTTTCTTT. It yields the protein CASSLQSNTEAFF.

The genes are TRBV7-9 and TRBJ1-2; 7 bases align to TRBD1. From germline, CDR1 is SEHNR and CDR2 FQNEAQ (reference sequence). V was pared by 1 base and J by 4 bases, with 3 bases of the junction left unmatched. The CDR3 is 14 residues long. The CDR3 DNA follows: TGTGCCAGCAGCTTAGAGGGGGCGAGCTATGGCTACACCTTC. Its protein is CASSLEGASYGYTF.

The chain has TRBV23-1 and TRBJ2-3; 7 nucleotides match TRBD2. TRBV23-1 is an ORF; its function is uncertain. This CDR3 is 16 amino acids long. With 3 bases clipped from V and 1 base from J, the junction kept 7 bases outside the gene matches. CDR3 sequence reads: CASSHRKRGRTDTQYF. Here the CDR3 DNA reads TGCGCCAGCAGTCATCGGAAGCGGGGTCGCACAGATACGCAGTATTTT.

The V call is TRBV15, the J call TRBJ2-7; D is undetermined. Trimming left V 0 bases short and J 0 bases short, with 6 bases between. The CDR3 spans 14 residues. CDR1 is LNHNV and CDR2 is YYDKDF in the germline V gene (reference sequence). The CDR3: CATSRDRASYEQYF. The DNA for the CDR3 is TGTGCCACCAGCAGAGATAGGGCCTCCTACGAGCAGTACTTC.

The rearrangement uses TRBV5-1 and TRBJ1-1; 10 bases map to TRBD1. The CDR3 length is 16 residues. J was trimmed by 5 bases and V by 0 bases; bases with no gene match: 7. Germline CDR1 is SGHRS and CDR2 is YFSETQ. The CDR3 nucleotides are TGCGCCAGCAGCTTGGGGGACAGGGGCCGGAGGACTGAAGCTTTCTTT. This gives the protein CASSLGDRGRRTEAFF.

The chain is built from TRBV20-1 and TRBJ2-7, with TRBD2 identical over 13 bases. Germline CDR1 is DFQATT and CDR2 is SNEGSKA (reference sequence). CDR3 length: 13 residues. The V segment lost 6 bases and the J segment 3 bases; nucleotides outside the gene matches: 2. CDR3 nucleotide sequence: TGCAGTGCCCGGACTAGCGGGGGCTACGAGCAGTACTTC. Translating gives CSARTSGGYEQYF.

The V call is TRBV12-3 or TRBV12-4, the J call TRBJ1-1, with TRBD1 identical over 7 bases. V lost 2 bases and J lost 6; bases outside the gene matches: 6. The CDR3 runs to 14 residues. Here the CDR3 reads CASSLRQGLAEAFF. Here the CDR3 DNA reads TGTGCCAGCAGTTTACGACAGGGTCTCGCTGAAGCTTTCTTT.

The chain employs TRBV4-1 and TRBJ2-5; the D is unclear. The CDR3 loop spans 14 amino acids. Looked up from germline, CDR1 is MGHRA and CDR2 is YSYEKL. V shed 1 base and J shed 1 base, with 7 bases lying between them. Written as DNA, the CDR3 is TGCGCCAGCAGCCAAGGGAGTCCCCAAGAGACCCAGTACTTC. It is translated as CASSQGSPQETQYF.

Here the CDR3 DNA reads TGCAGCGTCCCTGATCCTGACAGACGCACAGATACGCAGTATTTT. Encoded protein: CSVPDPDRRTDTQYF. The J gene is TRBJ2-3, the V gene TRBV29-1, with TRBD1 as a possible D gene (5 bases). V shed 6 bases and J shed 1 base, with 17 bases lying between them. Per the germline V gene, CDR1 is SQVTM and CDR2 is ANQGSEA. CDR3 length: 15 amino acids.

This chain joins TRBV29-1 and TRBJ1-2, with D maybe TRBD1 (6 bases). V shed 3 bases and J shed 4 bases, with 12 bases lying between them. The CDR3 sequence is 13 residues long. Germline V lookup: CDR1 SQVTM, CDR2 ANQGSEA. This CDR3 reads CSVERGAGYGYTF. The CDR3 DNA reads TGCAGCGTTGAGAGGGGGGCCGGCTATGGCTACACCTTC.